This T cell receptor beta chain derives from a study of blood T cell repertoires in COVID-19. Patients at the Seattle site were enrolled during active infection and followed longitudinally. Between the trimmed V and J ends, which lost 2 bases and 7 bases, there was a span of 21 bases. The CDR3 sequence is 17 residues long. In germline, CDR1 is ENHRY, CDR2 SYGVKD. How the authors handled the data: The authors estimated nucleated cell counts from reference gene primer amplification. This table comes from immunoSEQ multiplex PCR, and its TCRdb copy is limited to in-frame clones, with some not included. V, J and clone size are those of that table, while D and trimming were read from the DNA. The data contain some 450,000 clones, 88% of them singletons.

What was sequenced was peripheral blood. The chain joins TRBV10-3 to TRBJ2-1; D might be TRBD2 (6 bases). The TCR originated in a woman aged 50 to 65 with COVID-19, enrolled during active disease. DNA for the CDR3: TGTGCCATCAGTGAGCCCCCGGGACGCGGCGGGATGAATGAGCAGTTCTTC. Translating gives CAISEPPGRGGMNEQFF.